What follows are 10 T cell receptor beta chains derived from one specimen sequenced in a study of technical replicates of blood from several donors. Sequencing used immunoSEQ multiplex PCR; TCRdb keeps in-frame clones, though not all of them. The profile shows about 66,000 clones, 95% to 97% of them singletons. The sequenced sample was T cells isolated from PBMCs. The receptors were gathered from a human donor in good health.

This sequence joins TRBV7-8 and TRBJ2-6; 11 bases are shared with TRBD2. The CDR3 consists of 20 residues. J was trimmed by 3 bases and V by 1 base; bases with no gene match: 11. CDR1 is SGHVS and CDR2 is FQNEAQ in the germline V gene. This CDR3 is CASSLGKLTSGVFGANVLTF. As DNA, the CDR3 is TGTGCCAGCAGCTTAGGGAAACTGACTAGCGGGGTCTTTGGGGCCAACGTCCTGACTTTC.

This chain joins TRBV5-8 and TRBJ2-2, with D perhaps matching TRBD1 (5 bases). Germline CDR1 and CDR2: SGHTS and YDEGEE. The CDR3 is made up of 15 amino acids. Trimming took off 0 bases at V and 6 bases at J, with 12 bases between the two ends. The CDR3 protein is CASSLGQLLAGELFF. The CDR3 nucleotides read TGTGCCAGCAGCTTGGGACAGTTGTTGGCCGGGGAGCTGTTTTTT. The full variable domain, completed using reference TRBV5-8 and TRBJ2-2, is EAGVTQSPTHLIKTRGQQATLRCSPISGHTSVYWYQQALGLGLQFLLWYDEGEERNRGNFPPRFSGRQFPNYSSELNVNALELEDSALYLCASSLGQLLAGELFFGEGSRLTVL.

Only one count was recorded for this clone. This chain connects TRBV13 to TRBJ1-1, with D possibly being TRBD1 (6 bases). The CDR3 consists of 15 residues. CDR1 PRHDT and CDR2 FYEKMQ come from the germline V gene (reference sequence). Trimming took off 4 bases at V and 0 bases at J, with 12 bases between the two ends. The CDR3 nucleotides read TGTGCCAGCAGCTCACCGGACAGCTTGAACACTGAAGCTTTCTTT. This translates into CASSSPDSLNTEAFF.

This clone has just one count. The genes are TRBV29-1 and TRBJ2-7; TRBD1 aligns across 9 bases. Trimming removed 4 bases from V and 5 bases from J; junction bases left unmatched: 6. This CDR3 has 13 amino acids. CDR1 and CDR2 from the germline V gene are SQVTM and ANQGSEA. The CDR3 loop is CSVAGQGLDEQYF. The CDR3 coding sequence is TGCAGCGTTGCGGGACAGGGATTGGACGAGCAGTACTTC.

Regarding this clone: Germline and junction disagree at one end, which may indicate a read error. The chain's CDR3 is CAISQTGARNIQYF. The CDR3 region has the DNA TGTGCCATCAGTCAAACAGGGGCCAGAAACATTCAGTACTTC. This chain uses TRBV10-3 with TRBJ2-4; 7 bases are shared with TRBD1. This CDR3 has 14 amino acids. Germline lookup yields CDR1 ENHRY and CDR2 SYGVKD.

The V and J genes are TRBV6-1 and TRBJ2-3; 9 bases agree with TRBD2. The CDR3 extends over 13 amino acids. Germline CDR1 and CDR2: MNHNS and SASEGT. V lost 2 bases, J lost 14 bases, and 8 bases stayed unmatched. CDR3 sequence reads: CASSELVSGRLYF. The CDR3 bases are TGTGCCAGCAGTGAACTAGTTAGCGGGAGACTGTATTTT.

The CDR3 loop is CASRGTDSYEQYF. The DNA for the CDR3 is TGTGCCAGCAGGGGGACAGACTCCTACGAGCAGTACTTC. The chain links TRBV2 to TRBJ2-7; 7 bases are shared with TRBD1. CDR3 length: 13 residues. Germline assignment: CDR1 SNHLY and CDR2 FYNNEI. The V gene end was trimmed by 6 bases and the J gene end by 0 bases; junction bases not matched to a gene: 2.

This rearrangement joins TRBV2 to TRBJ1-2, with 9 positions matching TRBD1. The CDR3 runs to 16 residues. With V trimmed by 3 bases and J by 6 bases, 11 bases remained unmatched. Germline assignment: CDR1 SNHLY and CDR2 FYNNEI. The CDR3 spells CASSDTPPGQGDGYTF. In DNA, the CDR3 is TGTGCCAGCAGTGATACGCCCCCGGGACAGGGCGATGGCTACACCTTC.

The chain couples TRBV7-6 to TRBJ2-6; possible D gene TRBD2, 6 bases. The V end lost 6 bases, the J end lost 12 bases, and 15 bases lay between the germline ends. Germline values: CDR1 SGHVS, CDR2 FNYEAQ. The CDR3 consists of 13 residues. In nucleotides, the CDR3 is TGTGCCAGCAGGCCGACTAGATTGGGCGTCCTGACTTTC. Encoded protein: CASRPTRLGVLTF.

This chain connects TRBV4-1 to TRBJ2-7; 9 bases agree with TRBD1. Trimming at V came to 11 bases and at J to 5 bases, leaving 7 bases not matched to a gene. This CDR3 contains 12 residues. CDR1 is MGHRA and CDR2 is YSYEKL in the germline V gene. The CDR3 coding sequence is TGCGCCTCCAGGGGGGACAGGGACGAGCAGTACTTC. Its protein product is CASRGDRDEQYF.